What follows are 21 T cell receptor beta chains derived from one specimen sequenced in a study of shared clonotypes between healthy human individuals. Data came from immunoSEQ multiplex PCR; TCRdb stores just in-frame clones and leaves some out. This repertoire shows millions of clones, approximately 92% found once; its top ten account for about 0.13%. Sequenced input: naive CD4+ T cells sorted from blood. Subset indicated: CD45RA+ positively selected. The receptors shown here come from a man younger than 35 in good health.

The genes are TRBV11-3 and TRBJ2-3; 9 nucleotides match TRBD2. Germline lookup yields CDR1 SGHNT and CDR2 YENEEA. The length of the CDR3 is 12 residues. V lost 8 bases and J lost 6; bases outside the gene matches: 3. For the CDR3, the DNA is TGTGCCAGCTCGCGGGGGGGTGATACGCAGTATTTT. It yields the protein CASSRGGDTQYF.

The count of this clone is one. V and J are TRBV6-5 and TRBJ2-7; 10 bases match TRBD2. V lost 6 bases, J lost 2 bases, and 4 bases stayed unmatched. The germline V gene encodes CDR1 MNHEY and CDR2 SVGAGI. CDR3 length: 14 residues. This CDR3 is CASRSLAGPYEQYF. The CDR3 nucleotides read TGTGCCAGCAGATCACTAGCGGGACCCTACGAGCAGTACTTC.

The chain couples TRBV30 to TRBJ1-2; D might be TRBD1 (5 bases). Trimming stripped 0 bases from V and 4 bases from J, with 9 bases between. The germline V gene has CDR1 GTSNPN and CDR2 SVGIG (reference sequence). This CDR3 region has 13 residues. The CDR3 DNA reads TGTGCCTGGAGTGTAGTCAGGGCCTATGGCTACACCTTC. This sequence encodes CAWSVVRAYGYTF.

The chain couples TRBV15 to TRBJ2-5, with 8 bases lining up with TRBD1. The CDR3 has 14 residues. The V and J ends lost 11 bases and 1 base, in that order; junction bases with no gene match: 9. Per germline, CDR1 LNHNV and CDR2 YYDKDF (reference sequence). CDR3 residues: CAPEDREIQETQYF. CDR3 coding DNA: TGTGCCCCCGAGGACAGGGAAATCCAAGAGACCCAGTACTTC.

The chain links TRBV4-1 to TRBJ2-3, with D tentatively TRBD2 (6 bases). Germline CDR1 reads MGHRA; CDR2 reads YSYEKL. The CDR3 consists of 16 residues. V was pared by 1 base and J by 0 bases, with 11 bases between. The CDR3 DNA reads TGCGCCAGCAGCCAAGTACCCGGGGGTAGCACAGATACGCAGTATTTT. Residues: CASSQVPGGSTDTQYF.

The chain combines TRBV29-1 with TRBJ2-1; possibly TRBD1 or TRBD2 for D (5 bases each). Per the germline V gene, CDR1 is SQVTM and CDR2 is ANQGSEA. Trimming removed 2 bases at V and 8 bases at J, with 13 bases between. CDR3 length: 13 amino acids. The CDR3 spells CSVETGTNDEQFF. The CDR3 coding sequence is TGCAGCGTTGAAACCGGGACCAACGATGAGCAGTTCTTC.

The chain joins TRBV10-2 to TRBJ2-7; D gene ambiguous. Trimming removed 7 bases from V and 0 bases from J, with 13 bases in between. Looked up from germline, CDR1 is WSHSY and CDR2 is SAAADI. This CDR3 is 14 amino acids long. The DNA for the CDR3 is TGCGCCAGCATCCAAGACCCGATCTCCTACGAGCAGTACTTC. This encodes CASIQDPISYEQYF.

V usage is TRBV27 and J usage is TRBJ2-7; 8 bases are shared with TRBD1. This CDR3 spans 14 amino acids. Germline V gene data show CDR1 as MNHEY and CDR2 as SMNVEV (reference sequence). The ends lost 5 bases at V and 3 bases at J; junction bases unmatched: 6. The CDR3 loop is CASSARDRLYEQYF. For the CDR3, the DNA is TGTGCCAGCAGTGCCCGGGACAGGCTCTACGAGCAGTACTTC.

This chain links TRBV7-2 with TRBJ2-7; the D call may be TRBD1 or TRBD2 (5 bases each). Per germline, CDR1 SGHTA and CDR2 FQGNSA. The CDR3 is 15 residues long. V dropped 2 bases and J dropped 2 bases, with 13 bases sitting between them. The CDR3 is CASSLSTQGPYEQYF. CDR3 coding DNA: TGTGCCAGCAGCTTATCGACGCAGGGACCCTACGAGCAGTACTTC.

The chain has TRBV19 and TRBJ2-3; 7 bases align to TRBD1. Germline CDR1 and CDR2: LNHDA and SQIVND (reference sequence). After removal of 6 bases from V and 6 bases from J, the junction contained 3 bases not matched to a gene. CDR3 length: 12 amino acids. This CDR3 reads CASRKGADTQYF. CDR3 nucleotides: TGTGCCAGTAGGAAGGGGGCTGATACGCAGTATTTT.

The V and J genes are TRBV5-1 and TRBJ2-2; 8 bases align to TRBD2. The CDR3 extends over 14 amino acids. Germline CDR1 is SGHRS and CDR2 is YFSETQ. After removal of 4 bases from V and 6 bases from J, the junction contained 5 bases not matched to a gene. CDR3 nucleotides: TGCGCCAGCAGCCGGGAGGGGGGCGCCGGGGAGCTGTTTTTT. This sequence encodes CASSREGGAGELFF.

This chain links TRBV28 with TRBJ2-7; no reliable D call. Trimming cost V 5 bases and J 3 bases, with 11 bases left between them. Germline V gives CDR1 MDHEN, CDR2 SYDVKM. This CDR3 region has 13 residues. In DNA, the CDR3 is TGTGCCAGCAGTACGACTGCCGACTACGAGCAGTACTTC. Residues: CASSTTADYEQYF.

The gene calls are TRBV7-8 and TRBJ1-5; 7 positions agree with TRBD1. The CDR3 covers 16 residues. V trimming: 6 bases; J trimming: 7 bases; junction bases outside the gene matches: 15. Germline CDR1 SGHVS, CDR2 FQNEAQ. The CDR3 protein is CASSSMSDRVRQPQHF. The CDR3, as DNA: TGTGCCAGCAGTTCTATGAGTGACAGGGTCAGGCAGCCCCAGCATTTT.

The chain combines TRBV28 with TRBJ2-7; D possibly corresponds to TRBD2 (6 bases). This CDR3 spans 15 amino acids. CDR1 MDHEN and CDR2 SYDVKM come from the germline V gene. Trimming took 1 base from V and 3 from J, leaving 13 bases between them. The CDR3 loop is CASSLLAGLIYEQYF. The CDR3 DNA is TGTGCCAGCAGTTTATTGGCGGGGTTGATCTACGAGCAGTACTTC.

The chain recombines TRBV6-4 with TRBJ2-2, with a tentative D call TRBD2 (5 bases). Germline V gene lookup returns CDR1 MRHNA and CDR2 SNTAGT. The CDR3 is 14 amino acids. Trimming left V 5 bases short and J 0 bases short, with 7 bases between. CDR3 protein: CASSILANTGELFF. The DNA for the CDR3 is TGTGCCAGCAGTATACTAGCGAACACCGGGGAGCTGTTTTTT.

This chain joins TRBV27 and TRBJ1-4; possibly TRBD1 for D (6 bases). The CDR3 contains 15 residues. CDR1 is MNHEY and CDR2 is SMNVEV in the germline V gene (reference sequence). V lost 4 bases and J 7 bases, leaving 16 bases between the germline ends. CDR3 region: CASSSGDGRREKLFF. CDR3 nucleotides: TGTGCCAGCAGTTCAGGGGATGGGCGTCGTGAAAAACTGTTTTTT.

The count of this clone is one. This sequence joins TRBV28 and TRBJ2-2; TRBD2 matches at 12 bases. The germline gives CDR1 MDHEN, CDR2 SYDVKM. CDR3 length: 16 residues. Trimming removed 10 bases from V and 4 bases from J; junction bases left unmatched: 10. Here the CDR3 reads CATGGLAGTGTGELFF. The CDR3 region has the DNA TGTGCCACTGGGGGACTAGCGGGTACAGGCACCGGGGAGCTGTTTTTT.

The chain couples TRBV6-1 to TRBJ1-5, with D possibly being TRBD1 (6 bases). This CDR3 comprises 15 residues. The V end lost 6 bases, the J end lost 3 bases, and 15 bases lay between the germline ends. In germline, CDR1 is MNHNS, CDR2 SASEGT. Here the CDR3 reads CASSGQPAPNQPQHF. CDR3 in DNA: TGTGCCAGCAGCGGACAGCCAGCCCCCAATCAGCCCCAGCATTTT.

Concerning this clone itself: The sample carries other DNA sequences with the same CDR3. The CDR3 region has the DNA TGTGCCTGGAGTTCAGGCATCTCTGGAAACACCATATATTTT. Translating gives CAWSSGISGNTIYF. V and J are TRBV30 and TRBJ1-3; no definite D call. V lost 2 bases and J 0 bases, leaving 8 bases between the germline ends. Germline V gene data show CDR1 as GTSNPN and CDR2 as SVGIG (reference sequence). This CDR3 comprises 14 residues.

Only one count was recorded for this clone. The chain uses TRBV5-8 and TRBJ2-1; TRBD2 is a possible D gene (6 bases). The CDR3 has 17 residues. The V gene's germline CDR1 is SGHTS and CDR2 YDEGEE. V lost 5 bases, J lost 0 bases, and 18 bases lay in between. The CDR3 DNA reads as TGTGCCAGCAGTACGGGGACTGGCCTGAGCTCCTACAATGAGCAGTTCTTC. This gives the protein CASSTGTGLSSYNEQFF.

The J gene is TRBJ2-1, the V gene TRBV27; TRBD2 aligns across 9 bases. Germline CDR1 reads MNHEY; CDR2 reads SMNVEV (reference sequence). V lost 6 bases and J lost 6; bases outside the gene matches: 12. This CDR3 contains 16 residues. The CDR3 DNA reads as TGTGCCAGCAGCACCTTTGCGGGGGGGAGAGGCAATGAGCAGTTCTTC. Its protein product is CASSTFAGGRGNEQFF.